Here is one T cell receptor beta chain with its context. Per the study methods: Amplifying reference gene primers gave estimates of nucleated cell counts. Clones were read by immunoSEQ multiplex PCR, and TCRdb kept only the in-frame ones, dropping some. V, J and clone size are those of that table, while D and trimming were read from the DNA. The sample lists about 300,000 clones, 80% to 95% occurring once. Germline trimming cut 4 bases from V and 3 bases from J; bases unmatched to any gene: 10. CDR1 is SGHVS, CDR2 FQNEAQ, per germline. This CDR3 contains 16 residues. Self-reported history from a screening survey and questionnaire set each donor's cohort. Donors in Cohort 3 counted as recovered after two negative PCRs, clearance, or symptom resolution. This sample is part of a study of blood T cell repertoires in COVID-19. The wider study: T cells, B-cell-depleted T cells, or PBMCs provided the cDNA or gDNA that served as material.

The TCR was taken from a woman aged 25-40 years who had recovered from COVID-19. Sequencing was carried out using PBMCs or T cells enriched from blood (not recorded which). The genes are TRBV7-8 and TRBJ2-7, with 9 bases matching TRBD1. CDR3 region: CASSSTGTGLHYEQYF. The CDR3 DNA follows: TGTGCCAGCAGCTCTACCGGGACAGGGTTACACTACGAGCAGTACTTC.